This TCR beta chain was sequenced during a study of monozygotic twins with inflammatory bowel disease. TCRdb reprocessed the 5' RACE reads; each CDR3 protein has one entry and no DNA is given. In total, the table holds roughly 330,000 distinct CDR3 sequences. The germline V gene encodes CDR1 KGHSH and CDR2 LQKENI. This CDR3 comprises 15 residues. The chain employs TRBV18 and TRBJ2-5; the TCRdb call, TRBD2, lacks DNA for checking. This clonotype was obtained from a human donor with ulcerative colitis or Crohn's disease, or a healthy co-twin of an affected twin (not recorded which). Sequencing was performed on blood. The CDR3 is CASSPRGLAGETQYF.